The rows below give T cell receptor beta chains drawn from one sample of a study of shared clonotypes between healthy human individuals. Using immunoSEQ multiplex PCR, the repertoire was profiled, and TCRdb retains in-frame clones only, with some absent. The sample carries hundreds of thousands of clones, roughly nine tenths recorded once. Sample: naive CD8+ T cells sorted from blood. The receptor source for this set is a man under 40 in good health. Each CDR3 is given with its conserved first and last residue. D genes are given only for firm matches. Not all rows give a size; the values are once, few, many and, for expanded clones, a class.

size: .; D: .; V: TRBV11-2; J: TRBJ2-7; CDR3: CASSLEQGLWEQYF; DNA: TGTGCCAGCAGCTTAGAACAGGGCTTGTGGGAGCAGTACTTC
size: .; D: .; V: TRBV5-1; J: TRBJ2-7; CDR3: CASSRKRIASGYVGNQTYEQYF; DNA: TGCGCCAGCAGCCGAAAACGAATAGCGTCCGGGTATGTGGGGAACCAAACCTACGAGCAGTACTTC
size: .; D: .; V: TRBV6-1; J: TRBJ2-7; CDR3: CASSFPSAEQYF; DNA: TGTGCCAGCAGTTTCCCATCGGCCGAGCAGTACTTC
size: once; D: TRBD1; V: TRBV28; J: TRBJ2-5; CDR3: CASSPLGQQRETQYF; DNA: TGTGCCAGCAGTCCCCTGGGACAGCAGAGAGAGACCCAGTACTTC
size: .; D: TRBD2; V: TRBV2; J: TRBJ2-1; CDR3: CASSEREGLLYEQFF; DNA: TGTGCCAGCAGTGAGCGGGAGGGACTCCTCTATGAGCAGTTCTTC
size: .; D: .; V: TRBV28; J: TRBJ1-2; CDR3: CASEIGTAPGIHYGYTF; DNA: TGTGCCAGCGAGATAGGGACCGCTCCCGGGATCCACTATGGCTACACCTTC
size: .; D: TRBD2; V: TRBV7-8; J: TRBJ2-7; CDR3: CASSLSGSAYEQYF; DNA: TGTGCCAGCAGTCTTAGCGGGTCTGCCTACGAGCAGTACTTC
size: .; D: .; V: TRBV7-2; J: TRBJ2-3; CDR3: CASLHTSSTDTQYF; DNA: TGTGCCAGTTTGCACACATCTAGCACAGATACGCAGTATTTT
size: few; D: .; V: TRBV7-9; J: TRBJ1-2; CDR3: CASSLGGEGYTF; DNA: TGTGCCAGCAGCTTAGGAGGGGAGGGCTACACCTTC
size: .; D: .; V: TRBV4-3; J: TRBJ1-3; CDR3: CASSQGVSIGNTIYF; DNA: TGCGCCAGCAGCCAGGGTGTCTCAATTGGAAACACCATATATTTT
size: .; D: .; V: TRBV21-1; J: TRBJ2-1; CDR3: CASSKVGTSGSYNEQFF; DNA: TGTGCCAGCAGCAAAGTCGGGACTAGCGGGAGCTACAATGAGCAGTTCTTC
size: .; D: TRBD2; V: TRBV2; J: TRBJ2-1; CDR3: CASSIGTSGSDEQFF; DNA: TGTGCCAGCAGTATAGGGACTAGCGGGTCGGATGAGCAGTTCTTC
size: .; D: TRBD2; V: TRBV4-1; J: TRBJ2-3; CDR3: CASSQGPGRADTQYF; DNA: TGCGCCAGCAGCCAAGGCCCGGGGAGGGCAGATACGCAGTATTTT
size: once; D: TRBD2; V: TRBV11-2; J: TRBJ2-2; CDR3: CASSKTSGKAGELFF; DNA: TGTGCCAGCAGCAAGACTAGCGGGAAGGCCGGGGAGCTGTTTTTT
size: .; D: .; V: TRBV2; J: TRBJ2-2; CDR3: CASSPKWSVSAAGELFF; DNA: TGTGCCAGCAGTCCTAAGTGGTCGGTGTCGGCGGCCGGGGAGCTGTTTTTT
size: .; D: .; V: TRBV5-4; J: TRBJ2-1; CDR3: CASSWGAGEQFF; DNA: TGTGCCAGCAGCTGGGGGGCAGGGGAGCAGTTCTTC
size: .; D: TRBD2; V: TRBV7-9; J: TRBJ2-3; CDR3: CASSLGDIAGVDADTQYF; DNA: TGTGCCAGCAGCCTAGGGGACATAGCGGGAGTTGACGCAGATACGCAGTATTTT
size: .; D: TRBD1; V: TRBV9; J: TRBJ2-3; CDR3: CASSSREGTGSTDTQYF; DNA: TGTGCCAGCAGCTCAAGGGAGGGGACAGGGAGCACAGATACGCAGTATTTT
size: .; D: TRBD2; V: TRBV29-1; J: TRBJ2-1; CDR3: CSVESLTSGINEQFF; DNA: TGCAGCGTCGAATCCTTGACTAGCGGGATCAATGAGCAGTTCTTC
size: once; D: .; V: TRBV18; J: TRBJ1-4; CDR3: CASSPGTLATNEKLFF; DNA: TGTGCCAGCTCACCCGGGACTCTTGCAACTAATGAAAAACTGTTTTTT
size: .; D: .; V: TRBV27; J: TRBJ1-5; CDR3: CASSLSGDQPQHF; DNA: TGTGCCAGCAGTTTATCGGGGGATCAGCCCCAGCATTTT
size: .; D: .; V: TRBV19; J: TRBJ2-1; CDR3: CASSIRSRGSYNEQFF; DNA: TGTGCCAGTAGTATACGCTCAAGGGGCTCCTACAATGAGCAGTTCTTC
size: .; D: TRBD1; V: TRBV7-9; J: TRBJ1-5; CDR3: CASSPSDRESNQPQHF; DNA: TGTGCCAGCAGCCCATCGGACAGGGAGTCAAATCAGCCCCAGCATTTT
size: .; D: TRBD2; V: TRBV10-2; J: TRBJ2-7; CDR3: CASSSPGTSGSPYEQYF; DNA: TGCGCCAGCAGTAGCCCCGGGACTAGCGGGAGTCCATACGAGCAGTACTTC
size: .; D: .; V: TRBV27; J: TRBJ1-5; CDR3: CASSSLGLNQPQHF; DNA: TGTGCCAGCAGTTCGTTGGGGTTGAATCAGCCCCAGCATTTT
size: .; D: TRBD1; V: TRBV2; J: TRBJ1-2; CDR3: CASSPPPDRGRGYTF; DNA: TGTGCCAGCAGTCCCCCTCCGGACAGGGGACGTGGCTACACCTTC
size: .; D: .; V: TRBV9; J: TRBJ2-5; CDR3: CASSVAGVGETQYF; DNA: TGTGCCAGCAGCGTAGCGGGAGTGGGTGAGACCCAGTACTTC
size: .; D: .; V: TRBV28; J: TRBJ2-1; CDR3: CASSLNRLNEQFF; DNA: TGTGCCAGCAGTTTGAACAGACTCAATGAGCAGTTCTTC
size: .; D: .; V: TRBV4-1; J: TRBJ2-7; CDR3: CASSPNSISSYEQYF; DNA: TGCGCCAGCAGCCCCAACTCAATCTCCTCCTACGAGCAGTACTTC
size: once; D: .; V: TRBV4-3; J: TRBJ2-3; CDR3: CASSQSRAWGTDTQYF; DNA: TGCGCCAGCAGCCAGAGCAGGGCTTGGGGCACAGATACGCAGTATTTT
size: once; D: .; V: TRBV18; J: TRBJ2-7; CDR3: CASSLPGKHIYEQYF; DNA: TGTGCCAGCTCACTGCCGGGAAAACATATCTACGAGCAGTACTTC
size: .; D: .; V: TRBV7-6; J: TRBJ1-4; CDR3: CASSLGPEGVANEKLFF; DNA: TGTGCCAGCAGCTTAGGACCTGAAGGGGTGGCTAATGAAAAACTGTTTTTT
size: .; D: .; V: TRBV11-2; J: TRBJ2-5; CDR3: CASSLDWRAQYF; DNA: TGTGCCAGCAGCTTAGATTGGCGGGCCCAGTACTTC
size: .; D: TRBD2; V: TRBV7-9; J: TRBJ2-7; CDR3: CASSLGAGGFNEQYF; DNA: TGTGCCAGCAGCTTGGGAGCGGGAGGTTTCAACGAGCAGTACTTC
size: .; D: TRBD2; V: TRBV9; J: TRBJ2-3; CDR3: CASSLRLAGSTDTQYF; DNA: TGTGCCAGCAGCCTAAGACTAGCGGGTAGCACAGATACGCAGTATTTT
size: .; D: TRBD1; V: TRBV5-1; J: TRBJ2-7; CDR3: CASSLKDRGFGGEQYF; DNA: TGCGCCAGCAGCTTGAAAGACAGGGGGTTTGGTGGCGAGCAGTACTTC
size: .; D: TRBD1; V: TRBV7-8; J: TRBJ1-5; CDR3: CASSQTGSNQPQHF; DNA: TGTGCCAGCAGCCAGACAGGGAGCAATCAGCCCCAGCATTTT
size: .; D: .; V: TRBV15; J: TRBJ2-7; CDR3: CATSRDLGISSYEQYF; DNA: TGTGCCACCAGCAGAGATCTAGGGATTAGCTCCTACGAGCAGTACTTC
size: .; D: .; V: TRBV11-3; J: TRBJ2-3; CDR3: CASSRGTDTQYF; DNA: TGTGCCAGCAGTCGGGGCACAGATACGCAGTATTTT
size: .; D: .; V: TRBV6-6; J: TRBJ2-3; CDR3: CASLGATDTQYF; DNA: TGTGCCAGCCTCGGGGCCACAGATACGCAGTATTTT
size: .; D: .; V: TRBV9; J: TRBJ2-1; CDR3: CASSEGSGQFF; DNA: TGTGCCAGCAGCGAGGGCAGTGGTCAGTTCTTC
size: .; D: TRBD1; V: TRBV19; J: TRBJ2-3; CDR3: CASSMGDSHPYTDTQYF; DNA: TGTGCCAGTAGTATGGGGGACAGTCACCCTTACACAGATACGCAGTATTTT
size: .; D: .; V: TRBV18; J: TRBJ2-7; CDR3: CASSPHRHEQYF; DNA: TGTGCCAGCTCACCGCACAGGCACGAGCAGTACTTC